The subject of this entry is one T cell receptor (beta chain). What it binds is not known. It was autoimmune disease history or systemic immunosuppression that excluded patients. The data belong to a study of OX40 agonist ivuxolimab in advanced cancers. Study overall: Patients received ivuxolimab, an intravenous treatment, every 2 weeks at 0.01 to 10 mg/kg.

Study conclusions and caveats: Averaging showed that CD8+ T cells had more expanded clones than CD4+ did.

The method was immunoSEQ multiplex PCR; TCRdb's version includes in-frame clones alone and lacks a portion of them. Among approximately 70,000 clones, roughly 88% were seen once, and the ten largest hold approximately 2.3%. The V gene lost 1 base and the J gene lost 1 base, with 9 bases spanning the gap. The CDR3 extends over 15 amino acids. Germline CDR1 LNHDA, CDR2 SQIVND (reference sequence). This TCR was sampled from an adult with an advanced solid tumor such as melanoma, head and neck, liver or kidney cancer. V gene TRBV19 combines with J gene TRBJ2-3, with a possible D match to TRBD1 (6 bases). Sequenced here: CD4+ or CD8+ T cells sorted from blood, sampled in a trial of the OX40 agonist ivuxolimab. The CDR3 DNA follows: TGTGCCAGTAGTATAGGAGACAGGCGCACAGATACGCAGTATTTT. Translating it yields CASSIGDRRTDTQYF.